This is a list of T cell receptor beta chains from one sample in a study of cytomegalovirus exposure and HLA in healthy donors. Generated by immunoSEQ multiplex PCR, the TCRdb table keeps only in-frame clones and is missing some. The data hold more than 85,000 clones, with around 77% observed a single time. Sequenced input: PBMCs. These receptors all stem from a boy aged 5 to 17 in good health and CMV-seronegative. Each CDR3 is given with its conserved first and last residue. D genes are given only for firm matches. For some rows the clone size is stated as once, few or many, or as a class when expanded; others skip it.

-	-	TRBV14	TRBJ1-1	CASSPRGSEAFF	TGTGCCAGCAGCCCACGGGGAAGTGAAGCTTTCTTT
-	-	TRBV6-6	TRBJ2-4	CASSTLGSLAKNIQYF	TGTGCCAGCAGTACCCTAGGGAGTCTAGCCAAAAACATTCAGTACTTC
-	-	TRBV9	TRBJ1-1	CASSVGANTEAFF	TGTGCCAGCAGCGTAGGGGCGAACACTGAAGCTTTCTTT
once	-	TRBV6-8	TRBJ1-5	CASSSTSRGPQQPQHF	TGTGCCAGCAGTTCCACCTCCAGGGGTCCTCAGCAGCCCCAGCATTTT
-	-	TRBV6-6	TRBJ1-1	CASSYGVGRNTEAFF	TGTGCCAGCAGTTACGGGGTGGGGCGAAACACTGAAGCTTTCTTT
-	TRBD2	TRBV28	TRBJ2-3	CASISRQAGTTDTQYF	TGTGCCAGCATTTCCAGGCAAGCGGGGACCACAGATACGCAGTATTTT
-	-	TRBV5-8	TRBJ1-2	CASSSYYGGYTF	TGTGCCAGCAGCTCCTACTATGGAGGCTACACCTTC
-	TRBD1	TRBV7-9	TRBJ2-2	CASSSRDSYTGELFF	TGTGCCAGCAGCTCCAGGGACAGTTACACCGGGGAGCTGTTTTTT
-	-	TRBV11-2	TRBJ1-2	CASSLRDYGYTF	TGTGCCAGCAGCCTCAGGGACTATGGCTACACCTTC
-	-	TRBV6-1	TRBJ2-7	CASSDRVIHEQYF	TGTGCCAGCAGTGACAGGGTTATCCACGAGCAGTACTTC
once	-	TRBV9	TRBJ2-3	CASTALSTGRSDTQYF	TGTGCCAGCACCGCGTTATCGACAGGCCGATCGGATACGCAGTATTTT
-	-	TRBV7-8	TRBJ2-3	CASSTQGIGTDTQYF	TGTGCCAGCAGCACTCAGGGGATAGGCACAGATACGCAGTATTTT